The 22 T cell receptor beta chains presented below share a single source sample, sequenced in a study of cytomegalovirus exposure and HLA in healthy donors. Amplification used 60 Vbeta primers and 13 Jbeta primers. TCRdb's copy holds only in-frame clones and misses some; the assay was immunoSEQ multiplex PCR. The listing records around 55,000 clones. Sequenced sample: PBMCs. The receptors come from a man aged 45-65 years in good health and CMV-seropositive.

J is TRBJ2-5 and V is TRBV4-2; TRBD1 might be the D (6 bases). V was clipped by 1 base and J by 2 bases, with 14 bases between them. Germline V gene lookup returns CDR1 LGHNA and CDR2 YNFKEQ. CDR3 length equals 16 residues. The CDR3 DNA sequence: TGTGCCAGCAGCCAAGGGCAGGGGCTATATCAAGAGACCCAGTACTTC. As protein: CASSQGQGLYQETQYF.

This chain links TRBV10-3 with TRBJ1-1; a possible D gene is TRBD1 (6 bases). This CDR3 is 15 amino acids long. Trimming left V 5 bases short and J 0 bases short, with 13 bases between. The V gene's germline CDR1 is ENHRY and CDR2 SYGVKD. CDR3 sequence (DNA): TGTGCCATCAGTAAACAGGGCCTCATGAACACTGAAGCTTTCTTT. As protein: CAISKQGLMNTEAFF.

In regard to this clone: Relative to the germline gene, one junction end is altered; a read error may explain this. The gene calls are TRBV30 and TRBJ1-1; a weak D match, TRBD1 (6 bases). Germline CDR1 and CDR2: GTSNPN and SVGIG (reference sequence). The CDR3 is 15 residues long. The DNA of the CDR3 is TGTGCCGGGAGCCAGATCCCATCAGGGGCCACTGAAGCTTTCTTT. Amino acid sequence: CAGSQIPSGATEAFF.

The V gene is TRBV6-1, the J gene TRBJ2-6; D gene unclear. The length of the CDR3 is 14 residues. Germline lookup yields CDR1 MNHNS and CDR2 SASEGT. V gave up 3 bases and J gave up 3 bases, with 6 bases separating them. CDR3: CASSDPRGANVLTF. In nucleotides, the CDR3 is TGTGCCAGCAGTGACCCCCGTGGGGCCAACGTCCTGACTTTC.

The chain is built from TRBV7-2 and TRBJ1-1; TRBD1 aligns across 9 bases. J gave up 1 base and V 5 bases, and 8 bases lay outside the gene matches. Germline V gives CDR1 SGHTA, CDR2 FQGNSA. The CDR3 totals 16 residues. The CDR3 sequence: CASSPIGQGPNTEAFF. Written as DNA, the CDR3 is TGTGCCAGCAGCCCAATTGGACAGGGGCCGAACACTGAAGCTTTCTTT.

V is TRBV27 and J is TRBJ2-4; TRBD1 agrees at 9 bases. CDR1 and CDR2 from the germline V gene are MNHEY and SMNVEV (reference sequence). CDR3 length: 14 residues. Losses at the gene ends were 3 bases for V and 7 bases for J; bases not matched to a gene: 4. CDR3 amino acids: CASSLGTGQNIQYF. The CDR3, as DNA: TGTGCCAGCAGTTTGGGGACAGGGCAGAACATTCAGTACTTC.

The gene calls are TRBV19 and TRBJ1-2; D is ambiguous. This CDR3 is 14 amino acids long. V lost 5 bases and J 4 bases, leaving 14 bases between the germline ends. Germline assignment: CDR1 LNHDA and CDR2 SQIVND (reference sequence). CDR3 loop: CASSSPGDFYGYTF. The CDR3 region has the DNA TGTGCCAGTAGTTCGCCCGGTGATTTCTATGGCTACACCTTC.

The chain joins TRBV23-1 to TRBJ2-7; 10 positions agree with TRBD2. TRBV23-1 belongs to the ORF category, with a function that is uncertain. The CDR3 spans 18 residues. With 1 base clipped from V and 2 bases from J, the junction kept 11 bases outside the gene matches. CDR3 loop: CASSQYYPTSGKAYEQYF. CDR3 DNA sequence: TGCGCCAGCAGTCAATATTACCCCACTAGCGGGAAGGCCTACGAGCAGTACTTC.

This rearrangement joins TRBV2 to TRBJ1-4; a weak D match, TRBD1 (6 bases). The CDR3 runs to 15 residues. Germline V CDR1 and CDR2: SNHLY, FYNNEI. V lost 6 bases to trimming and J lost 1 base, with 12 bases between them. For the CDR3, the DNA is TGTGCCAGCAGGGCCACAGGGAAAACTAATGAAAAACTGTTTTTT. It is translated as CASRATGKTNEKLFF.

This chain joins TRBV5-6 and TRBJ1-2; the D gene is possibly TRBD1 (5 bases). Germline V gene data show CDR1 as SGHDT and CDR2 as YYEEEE. The CDR3 totals 15 residues. The V and J ends lost 2 bases and 8 bases respectively, with 19 bases between them. The CDR3 DNA sequence: TGTGCCAGCAGCTTCTACCCAGGGACTCCGCGGGGCTACACCTTC. Translated: CASSFYPGTPRGYTF.

This chain joins TRBV19 and TRBJ2-3; weak D call: TRBD1 (6 bases). Per germline, CDR1 LNHDA and CDR2 SQIVND (reference sequence). This CDR3 spans 15 amino acids. The germline V and J ends were trimmed by 5 bases and 2 bases, with 14 bases remaining between them. DNA for the CDR3: TGTGCCAGTAGTGGTACAGGGCAAATCACAGATACGCAGTATTTT. As protein: CASSGTGQITDTQYF.

V and J are TRBV4-3 and TRBJ2-3; 7 positions agree with TRBD2. After removal of 3 bases from V and 2 bases from J, the junction contained 5 bases not matched to a gene. The CDR3 sequence is 15 residues long. CDR1 is LGHNA, CDR2 YSLEER, per germline. Here the CDR3 DNA reads TGCGCCAGCAGCCACGGGACTACAAACACAGATACGCAGTATTTT. Amino acids: CASSHGTTNTDTQYF.

Comments on this clone: A junction boundary mismatches the germline segment, possibly from a read error. The chain couples TRBV30 to TRBJ2-7, with D tentatively TRBD2 (5 bases). Germline loops: CDR1 GTSNPN, CDR2 SVGIG (reference sequence). There are 15 residues in the CDR3. The CDR3 DNA follows: TGTGCCGGGAGTGTAGGTATCGGGGTCTCCTACGAGCAGTACTTC. This codes for CAGSVGIGVSYEQYF.

The chain is built from TRBV6-5 and TRBJ1-4; tentatively, D is TRBD1 (5 bases). Trimming removed 0 bases at V and 4 bases at J, with 12 bases between. CDR1 and CDR2 (germline): MNHEY, SVGAGI. This CDR3 is 16 amino acids long. CDR3 amino acids: CASSYSQGTFNEKLFF. In DNA form, the CDR3 reads TGTGCCAGCAGTTACTCCCAAGGGACTTTTAATGAAAAACTGTTTTTT.

The chain uses TRBV19 and TRBJ1-2; 9 bases match TRBD1. The CDR3 totals 16 residues. After removal of 5 bases from V and 1 base from J, the junction contained 8 bases not matched to a gene. Germline CDR1 is LNHDA and CDR2 is SQIVND (reference sequence). Written as DNA, the CDR3 is TGTGCCAGTAGTCTCACCCCGGGACAGGGTAACTATGGCTACACCTTC. It encodes CASSLTPGQGNYGYTF. The full variable domain, in which reference TRBV19 and TRBJ1-2 provide the parts outside the CDR3, is DGGITQSPKYLFRKEGQNVTLSCEQNLNHDAMYWYRQDPGQGLRLIYYSQIVNDFQKGDIAEGYSVSREKKESFPLTVTSAQKNPTAFYLCASSLTPGQGNYGYTFGSGTRLTVV.

This rearrangement joins TRBV16 to TRBJ2-7; D call uncertain. Germline-derived CDR1 and CDR2 are KGHSY and FQNENV. V gave up 2 bases and J gave up 1 base, with 9 bases separating them. The CDR3 loop spans 14 amino acids. The CDR3 reads CASSQHDSSYEQYF. The CDR3 DNA reads TGTGCCAGCAGCCAACACGACTCGTCCTACGAGCAGTACTTC.

V usage is TRBV2 and J usage is TRBJ2-7; D is perhaps TRBD2 (6 bases). Germline CDR1 SNHLY, CDR2 FYNNEI. The germline V and J ends were trimmed by 5 bases and 7 bases, with 9 bases remaining between them. The CDR3 runs to 11 residues. CDR3 residues: CASSLAWEQYF. Written as DNA, the CDR3 is TGTGCCAGCAGTCTAGCGTGGGAGCAGTACTTC. Full variable domain (missing parts from reference TRBV2 and TRBJ2-7): EPEVTQTPSHQVTQMGQEVILRCVPISNHLYFYWYRQILGQKVEFLVSFYNNEISEKSEIFDDQFSVERPDGSNFTLKIRSTKLEDSAMYFCASSLAWEQYFGPGTRLTVT.

The genes are TRBV18 and TRBJ1-2, with TRBD1 matching 9 bases. There are 15 residues in the CDR3. V gave up 8 bases and J gave up 3 bases; unmatched junction bases: 10. The germline CDR1 and CDR2 sequences are KGHSH and LQKENI. The CDR3 protein is CASQRDRDGDYGYTF. The CDR3 nucleotides read TGTGCCAGCCAGCGGGACAGGGATGGGGACTATGGCTACACCTTC. Together with reference TRBV18 and TRBJ1-2, the CDR3 gives the full variable domain: NAGVMQNPRHLVRRRGQEARLRCSPMKGHSHVYWYRQLPEEGLKFMVYLQKENIIDESGMPKERFSAEFPKEGPSILRIQQVVRGDSAAYFCASQRDRDGDYGYTFGSGTRLTVV.

The gene calls are TRBV7-6 and TRBJ1-1, with D tentatively TRBD1 (5 bases). This CDR3 is 15 amino acids long. Trimming took 5 bases from V and 6 from J, leaving 19 bases between them. CDR1 is SGHVS and CDR2 is FNYEAQ in the germline V gene. The CDR3 DNA reads as TGTGCCAGCAGCGACCTGGAAAGGGGCGTCGCTGAAGCTTTCTTT. Its translation: CASSDLERGVAEAFF.

V usage is TRBV4-2 and J usage is TRBJ2-4, with a possible D match to TRBD2 (7 bases). Germline CDR1 reads LGHNA; CDR2 reads YNFKEQ. This CDR3 region has 19 residues. The V end lost 0 bases, the J end lost 7 bases, and 25 bases lay between the germline ends. CDR3 DNA sequence: TGTGCCAGCAGCCAAGATCAGGCTAGCGGCTCCCCCCAGGGGAACATTCAGTACTTC. Translating gives CASSQDQASGSPQGNIQYF.

The chain carries TRBV28 and TRBJ2-1; D call uncertain. The CDR3 spans 12 residues. Germline CDR1 MDHEN, CDR2 SYDVKM. Trimming took 4 bases from V and 4 from J, leaving 5 bases between them. CDR3 amino acids: CASSSRYNEQFF. The CDR3 region has the DNA TGTGCCAGCAGTTCCCGGTACAATGAGCAGTTCTTC.

The chain couples TRBV5-5 to TRBJ2-3; D is ambiguous. The CDR3 is made up of 14 amino acids. V was trimmed by 2 bases and J by 2 bases, leaving 9 bases between them. Germline V gives CDR1 SGHKS, CDR2 YYEKEE (reference sequence). This chain's CDR3 is CASSFVQPTDTQYF. CDR3 DNA: TGTGCCAGCAGCTTTGTACAACCCACAGATACGCAGTATTTT.